The clone carrying this T cell receptor (beta chain) has a single count. Its cognate antigen is unknown. This specimen comes from a study of cytomegalovirus exposure and HLA in healthy donors. The study, taken as a whole, reports: TCR sequences were mostly rare, though some public TCRs occurred in many donors.

Germline V lookup: CDR1 KGHSH, CDR2 LQKENI. The CDR3 contains 15 residues. Deletions cut 3 bases from V and 1 base from J, with 12 bases between. This PCR relied on a set of 60 Vbeta primers and 13 Jbeta primers. Some clones are missing from TCRdb's copy, which holds only in-frame ones; the method was immunoSEQ multiplex PCR. The sample contains fewer than 200,000 clones, roughly 85% of which appear only once. This sequence originates from a middle-aged woman in good health and CMV-seronegative. The V call is TRBV18, the J call TRBJ2-5, with D possibly being TRBD2 (6 bases). The sample consisted of PBMCs. This CDR3 is CASSPLARTQETQYF. CDR3 DNA: TGTGCCAGCTCACCGCTAGCGAGGACCCAAGAGACCCAGTACTTC. The whole variable domain, filled in from reference TRBV18 and TRBJ2-5, reads NAGVMQNPRHLVRRRGQEARLRCSPMKGHSHVYWYRQLPEEGLKFMVYLQKENIIDESGMPKERFSAEFPKEGPSILRIQQVVRGDSAAYFCASSPLARTQETQYFGPGTRLLVL.